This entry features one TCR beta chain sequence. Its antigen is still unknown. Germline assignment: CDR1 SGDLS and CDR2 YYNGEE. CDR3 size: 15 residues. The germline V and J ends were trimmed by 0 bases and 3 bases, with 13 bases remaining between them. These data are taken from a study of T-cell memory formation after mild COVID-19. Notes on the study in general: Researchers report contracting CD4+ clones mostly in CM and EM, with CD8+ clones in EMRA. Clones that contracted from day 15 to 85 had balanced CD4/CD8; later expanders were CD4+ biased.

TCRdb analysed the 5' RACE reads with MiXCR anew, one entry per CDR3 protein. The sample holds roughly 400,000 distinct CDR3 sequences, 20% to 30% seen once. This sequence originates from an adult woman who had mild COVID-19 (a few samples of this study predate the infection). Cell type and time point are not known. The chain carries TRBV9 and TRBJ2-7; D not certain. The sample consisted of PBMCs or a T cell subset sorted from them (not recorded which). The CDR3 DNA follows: TGTGCCAGCAGCGTAGCCCCCTCCGGTTTCTACGAGCAGTACTTC. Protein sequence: CASSVAPSGFYEQYF.